This T cell receptor (beta chain) was sequenced for a study of response to subunit inactivated influenza vaccine. Worth noting for this clonotype: Antigen: not known. The junction departs from germline at one end; a sequencing error may be responsible.

Germline values: CDR1 SSHAT, CDR2 FNYEAQ (reference sequence). The CDR3 runs 14 residues. One entry per CDR3 protein results from TCRdb running MiXCR on the RT-PCR reads. Here the sample spans hundreds of thousands of distinct CDR3 sequences, about 18% being singletons. Whole-study results and caveats: Only a handful of new T cells, the authors suggested, are recruited with each seasonal influenza vaccination.

V and J are TRBV7-7 and TRBJ2-7, with 9 bases identical to TRBD1. Material: PBMCs from blood, obtained more than 4 days after vaccination. This receptor was identified in a middle-aged man who received an inactivated influenza vaccine. Here the CDR3 reads CASSSGQGRNEQYF. The CDR3 nucleotides are TGTGCTAGCAGCTCCGGACAGGGGAGGAACGAGCAGTACTTC. The full variable domain, in which reference TRBV7-7 and TRBJ2-7 provide the parts outside the CDR3, is GAGVSQSPRYKVTKRGQDVTLRCDPISSHATLYWYQQALGQGPEFLTYFNYEAQPDKSGLPSDRFSAERPEGSISTLTIQRTEQRDSAMYRCASSSGQGRNEQYFGPGTRLTVT.